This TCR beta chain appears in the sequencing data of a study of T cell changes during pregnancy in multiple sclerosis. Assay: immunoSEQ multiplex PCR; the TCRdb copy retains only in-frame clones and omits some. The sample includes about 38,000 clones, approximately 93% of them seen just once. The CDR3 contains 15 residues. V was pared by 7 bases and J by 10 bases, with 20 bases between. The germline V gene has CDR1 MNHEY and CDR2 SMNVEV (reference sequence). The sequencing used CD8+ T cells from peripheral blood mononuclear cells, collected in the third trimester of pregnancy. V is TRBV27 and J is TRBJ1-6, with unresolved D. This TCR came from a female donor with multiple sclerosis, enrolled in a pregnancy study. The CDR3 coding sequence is TGTGCCAGCACTCTGATAGGGAGCGCAGGATCACCCCTCCACTTT. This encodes CASTLIGSAGSPLHF.